The 16 T cell receptor beta chains listed next were all sequenced from one sample in a study of T cell clonality in common variable immunodeficiency. Only in-frame clones appear in the TCRdb table, and some are missing; sequencing was by immunoSEQ multiplex PCR. The sample presents fewer than 35,000 clones, none singletons. Their antigen targets remain unknown. General study results and limits: Fewer deletions and N-nucleotide insertions were reportedly seen in common variable immunodeficiency TCR beta sequences.

Material for sequencing was peripheral blood mononuclear cells. Source of these receptors: a human donor with common variable immunodeficiency.

This clone showed up many times. The CDR3 end lies 3 residues beyond the end of the read and is filled in from the germline J gene. The V call is TRBV5-6, the J call TRBJ2-3; TRBD2 might be the D (7 bases). Germline V gene data show CDR1 as SGHDT and CDR2 as YYEEEE. This CDR3 contains 15 residues. V was trimmed by 2 bases and J by 4 bases, leaving 14 bases between them. This CDR3 is CASSFGGPLPDTQYF. The sequenced part of the CDR3 DNA is TGTGCCAGCAGCTTCGGGGGGCCACTTCCAGATACG.

This clone was observed many times. CDR3: CASSPDPGQGRGYTF. Incomplete CDR3 DNA: TGTGCCAGCAGCCCAGACCCGGGACAGGGCCGTGGC. The rearrangement joins TRBV7-2 to TRBJ1-2, with 9 positions matching TRBD1. The read comes to an end 3 residues before the CDR3 does, leaving the germline J gene to fill in the end. Germline-derived CDR1 and CDR2 are SGHTA and FQGNSA. The length of the CDR3 is 15 residues. V lost 5 bases and J lost 7; bases outside the gene matches: 11.

This clone was found many times. Read coverage stops 3 residues before the CDR3 terminus; the germline J gene supplies the remainder. The V gene is TRBV6-2 or TRBV6-3, the J gene TRBJ2-4; 7 bases line up with TRBD2. The CDR3 runs to 15 residues. Germline loops: CDR1 MNHEY, CDR2 SVGEGT. V was clipped by 2 bases and J by 2 bases; unmatched bases: 3. Partial CDR3 DNA: TGTGCCAGCAGTTACGGGGGGGGAACCAAAAACATT. This gives the protein CASSYGGGTKNI. The full CDR3 protein reads CASSYGGGTKNIQYF.

In this sample, this clone turned up a few times. The read comes to an end 3 residues before the CDR3 does, leaving the germline J gene to fill in the end. The J gene is TRBJ1-6, the V gene TRBV6-1; perhaps TRBD1 as D (5 bases). CDR1 is MNHNS and CDR2 is SASEGT in the germline V gene. This CDR3 has 16 amino acids. V gave up 2 bases and J gave up 8 bases, with 16 bases separating them. CDR3 amino acids: CASSEFLWVRDSPLHF. The sequenced part of the CDR3 DNA is TGTGCCAGCAGTGAATTTTTATGGGTCAGGGATTCACCC.

A word on this clone: The read halts 3 residues ahead of the CDR3 end, with the missing end drawn from the germline J gene. V and J are TRBV29-1 and TRBJ1-2; TRBD1 might be the D (5 bases). The ends were cut back, 5 bases at V and 7 bases at J, with 11 bases in the middle. The germline V gene has CDR1 SQVTM and CDR2 ANQGSEA. This CDR3 contains 11 residues. CDR3 DNA (partial): TGCAGCGTTAGGGGTCCTGGTGGC. Translated, it gives CSVRGPGG. The whole CDR3 protein is CSVRGPGGYTF. Based on the CDR3 plus reference TRBV29-1 and TRBJ1-2, the full variable domain is SAVISQKPSRDICQRGTSLTIQCQVDSQVTMMFWYRQQPGQSLTLIATANQGSEATYESGFVIDKFPISRPNLTFSTLTVSNMSPEDSSIYLCSVRGPGGYTFGSGTRLTVV.

Turning to this clone: The CDR3 end is not reached by the read, which stops 3 residues before it; the germline J gene fills it in. The V gene is TRBV30, the J gene TRBJ1-2; maybe TRBD1 (6 bases). The CDR3 has 13 residues. The V end was cut by 0 bases, the J end by 4 bases, with 9 bases between. The germline V gene has CDR1 GTSNPN and CDR2 SVGIG (reference sequence). Incomplete CDR3 DNA: TGTGCCTGGAGTGTTGGACAGTTCTATGGC. Protein sequence: CAWSVGQFYG. In full, the CDR3 is CAWSVGQFYGYTF.

This clone was detected many times. The CDR3 loop is CASSTMPGVGAFF. The CDR3 bases that were read are TGCGCCAGCAGCACCATGCCCGGGGTTGGA. The chain combines TRBV5-1 with TRBJ1-1; D is undetermined. The read is 3 residues too short to cover the CDR3 end, so that end is filled in from the germline J gene. This CDR3 is 13 amino acids long. Germline V lookup: CDR1 SGHRS, CDR2 YFSETQ.

This clone was counted only a few times. The read ends 3 residues shy of where the CDR3 ends; the end is completed using the germline J gene. This sequence joins TRBV30 and TRBJ1-2; TRBD1 matches 7 bases. V lost 1 base to trimming and J lost 6 bases; unmatched junction nucleotides: 5. Per germline, CDR1 GTSNPN and CDR2 SVGIG (reference sequence). This CDR3 is 13 amino acids long. The CDR3 region is CAWSDRGSDGYTF. The part of the CDR3 DNA that was read is TGTGCCTGGAGTGACAGGGGAAGCGATGGC.

Of note for this clone: The read comes to an end 3 residues before the CDR3 does, leaving the germline J gene to fill in the end. The V gene is TRBV2, the J gene TRBJ2-3; TRBD1 agrees at 8 bases. CDR1 and CDR2 from the germline V gene are SNHLY and FYNNEI. The V gene end was trimmed by 2 bases and the J gene end by 3 bases; junction bases not matched to a gene: 4. This CDR3 region has 15 residues. CDR3 DNA (partial): TGTGCCAGCAGTGAATTACAGGGGGGTACAGATACG. Amino acids: CASSELQGGTDT. The full CDR3 protein is CASSELQGGTDTQYF. The variable domain in full, with the rest retrieved from reference TRBV2 and TRBJ2-3, is EPEVTQTPSHQVTQMGQEVILRCVPISNHLYFYWYRQILGQKVEFLVSFYNNEISEKSEIFDDQFSVERPDGSNFTLKIRSTKLEDSAMYFCASSELQGGTDTQYFGPGTRLTVL.

This clone was seen more than once but under ten times. The read halts 3 residues ahead of the CDR3 end, with the missing end drawn from the germline J gene. The gene calls are TRBV29-1 and TRBJ2-7; no firm D call. Trimming removed 6 bases at V and 2 bases at J, with 8 bases between. This CDR3 is 11 amino acids long. Germline V gene data show CDR1 as SQVTM and CDR2 as ANQGSEA. The sequenced CDR3 bases are TGCAGCGTACGTAGGGCCTACGAG. Translated: CSVRRAYE. The whole CDR3 reads CSVRRAYEQYF.

In this sample, this clone turned up a few times. The read is 3 residues too short to cover the CDR3 end, so that end is filled in from the germline J gene. Other DNA sequences from this sample encode an identical CDR3 as well. The V and J genes are TRBV30 and TRBJ1-1; possibly TRBD1 for D (5 bases). Germline V CDR1 and CDR2: GTSNPN, SVGIG (reference sequence). Trimming shortened V by 5 bases and J by 0 bases, and 7 bases separated the two germline ends. This CDR3 has 12 amino acids. The CDR3 region is CAWRQMNTEAFF. Incomplete CDR3 DNA: TGTGCCTGGCGACAGATGAACACTGAA.

Many counts were recorded for this clone. Read sequence stops 3 residues before the CDR3 end, and the germline J gene provides the missing end. The rearrangement uses TRBV5-1 and TRBJ2-3, with D hard to call. The CDR3 loop spans 14 amino acids. V lost 4 bases, J lost 6 bases, and 15 bases lay in between. Germline V lookup: CDR1 SGHRS, CDR2 YFSETQ. CDR3 loop: CASSLTSSGDTQYF. Incomplete CDR3 DNA: TGCGCCAGCAGCCTGACCTCTTCCGGGGATACG.

The table lists this clone with a few counts. The missing CDR3 end, 3 residues past where the read stops, is filled in from the germline J gene. This rearrangement joins TRBV7-9 to TRBJ1-1, with TRBD1 identical over 8 bases. The germline V gene has CDR1 SEHNR and CDR2 FQNEAQ (reference sequence). CDR3 length: 15 residues. Unmatched junction bases numbered 10, after V lost 5 bases and J lost 5 bases. This CDR3 reads CASSPTQGAGTEAFF. The CDR3 bases that were read are TGTGCCAGCAGCCCCACTCAGGGGGCCGGGACTGAA.

This clone was detected many times. From the germline J gene comes the end of the CDR3, since the read stops 3 residues before it. The chain employs TRBV19 and TRBJ2-2; D possibly corresponds to TRBD1 (6 bases). The CDR3 runs 16 residues. CDR1 LNHDA and CDR2 SQIVND come from the germline V gene (reference sequence). Trimming took off 1 base at V and 5 bases at J, with 14 bases between the two ends. CDR3 region: CASSIGRGHPTGELFF. Incomplete CDR3 DNA: TGTGCCAGTAGTATAGGTAGGGGACACCCGACCGGGGAG. The entire variable domain, with the rest obtained from reference TRBV19 and TRBJ2-2, is as follows: DGGITQSPKYLFRKEGQNVTLSCEQNLNHDAMYWYRQDPGQGLRLIYYSQIVNDFQKGDIAEGYSVSREKKESFPLTVTSAQKNPTAFYLCASSIGRGHPTGELFFGEGSRLTVL.

As regards this clone: The read falls 3 residues short of the CDR3 end, and the missing part is taken from the germline J gene. This chain connects TRBV7-6 to TRBJ2-2; TRBD1 matches at 7 bases. This CDR3 region has 15 residues. In germline, CDR1 is SGHVS, CDR2 FNYEAQ. V was pared by 1 base and J by 5 bases, with 4 bases of the junction left unmatched. Incomplete CDR3 DNA: TGTGCCAGCAGCTTAGTTGACAGGGCTACCGGGGAG. Its protein product is CASSLVDRATGE. The whole CDR3 sequence reads CASSLVDRATGELFF.

This clone turned up a few times. One junction end disagrees with the germline gene, perhaps due to a read error. The CDR3 end is not reached by the read, which stops 3 residues before it; the germline J gene fills it in. This chain links TRBV7-9 with TRBJ1-1; D gene ambiguous. The germline gives CDR1 SEHNR, CDR2 FQNEAQ (reference sequence). The CDR3 extends over 13 amino acids. The sequenced CDR3 bases are TGTTCCAGCAGCTTTACGATGGGCAGTGAA. Its protein product is CSSSFTMGSE. The CDR3, in full, reads CSSSFTMGSEAFF. Supplemented by reference TRBV7-9 and TRBJ1-1, the full variable domain reads DTGVSQNPRHKITKRGQNVTFRCDPISEHNRLYWYRQTLGQGPEFLTYFQNEAQLEKSRLLSDRFSAERPKGSFSTLEIQRTEQGDSAMYLCSSSFTMGSEAFFGQGTRLTVV.